Sequencing of this T cell receptor beta chain was carried out in a study of T cell repertoires in cytomegalovirus infection. One entry per CDR3 protein, called by TCRdb with MiXCR from the reads. The sample holds roughly 150,000 distinct CDR3 sequences, around a quarter seen once. This CDR3 spans 12 amino acids. From germline, CDR1 is GTSNPN and CDR2 SVGIG (reference sequence). V gave up 4 bases and J gave up 4 bases, with 10 bases separating them. The clonotype was recovered from a human donor in good health (CMV status not recorded). Some clones in this sample may be carry-over from other donors' samples. The sample consisted of PBMCs. The gene calls are TRBV30 and TRBJ1-1, with unresolved D. Here the CDR3 reads CAWTGGGTEAFF. CDR3 sequence (DNA): TGTGCCTGGACAGGAGGAGGCACTGAAGCTTTCTTT.